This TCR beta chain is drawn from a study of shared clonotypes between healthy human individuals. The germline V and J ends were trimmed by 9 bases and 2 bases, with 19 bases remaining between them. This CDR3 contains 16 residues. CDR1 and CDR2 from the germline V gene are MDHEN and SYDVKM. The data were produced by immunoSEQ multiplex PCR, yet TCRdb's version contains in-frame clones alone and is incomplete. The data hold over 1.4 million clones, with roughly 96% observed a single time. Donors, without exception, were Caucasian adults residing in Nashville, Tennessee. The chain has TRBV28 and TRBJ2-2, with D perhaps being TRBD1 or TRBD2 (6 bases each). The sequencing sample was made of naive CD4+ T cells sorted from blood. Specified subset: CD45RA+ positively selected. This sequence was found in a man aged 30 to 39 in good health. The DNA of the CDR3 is TGTGCCAGTCAGTTTAGGGGGGCCCTAAACACCGGGGAGCTGTTTTTT. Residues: CASQFRGALNTGELFF.